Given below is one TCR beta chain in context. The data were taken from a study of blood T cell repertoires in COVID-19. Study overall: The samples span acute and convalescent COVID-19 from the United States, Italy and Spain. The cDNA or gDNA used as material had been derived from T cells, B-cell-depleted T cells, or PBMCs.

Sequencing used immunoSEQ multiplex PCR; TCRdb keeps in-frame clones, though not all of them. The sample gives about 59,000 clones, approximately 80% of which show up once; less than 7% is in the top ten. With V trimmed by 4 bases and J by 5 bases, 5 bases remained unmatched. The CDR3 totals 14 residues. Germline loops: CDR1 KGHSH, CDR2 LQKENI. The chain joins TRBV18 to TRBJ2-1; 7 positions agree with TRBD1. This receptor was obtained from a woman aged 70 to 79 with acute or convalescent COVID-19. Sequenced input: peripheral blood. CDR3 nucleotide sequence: TGTGCCAGCTCACGCGACAGGGCCGACAATGAGCAGTTCTTC. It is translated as CASSRDRADNEQFF.